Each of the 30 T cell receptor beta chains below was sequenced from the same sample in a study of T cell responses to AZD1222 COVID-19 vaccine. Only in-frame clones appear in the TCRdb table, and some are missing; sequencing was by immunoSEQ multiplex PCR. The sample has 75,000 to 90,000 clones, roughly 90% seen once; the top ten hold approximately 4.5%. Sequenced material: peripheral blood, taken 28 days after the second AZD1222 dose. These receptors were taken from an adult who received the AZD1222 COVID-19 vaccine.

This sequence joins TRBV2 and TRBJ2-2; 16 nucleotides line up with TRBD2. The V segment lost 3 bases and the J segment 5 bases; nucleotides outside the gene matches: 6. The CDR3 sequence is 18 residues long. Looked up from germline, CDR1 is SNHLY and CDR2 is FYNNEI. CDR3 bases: TGTGCCAGCAGTGAGAGGGGACTAGCGGGAGGGTTAACCGGGGAGCTGTTTTTT. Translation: CASSERGLAGGLTGELFF.

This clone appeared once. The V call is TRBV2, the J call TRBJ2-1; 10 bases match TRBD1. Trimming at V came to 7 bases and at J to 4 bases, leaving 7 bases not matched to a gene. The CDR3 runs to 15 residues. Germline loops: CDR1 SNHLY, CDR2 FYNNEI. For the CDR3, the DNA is TGTGCCAGCACCAAAAGGGGACAGGGGTACAATGAGCAGTTCTTC. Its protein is CASTKRGQGYNEQFF.

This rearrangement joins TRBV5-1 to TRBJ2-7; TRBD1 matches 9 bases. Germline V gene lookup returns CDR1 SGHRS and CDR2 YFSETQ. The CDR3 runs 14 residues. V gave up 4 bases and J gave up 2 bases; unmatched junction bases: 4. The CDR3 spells CASSPRDRAYEQYF. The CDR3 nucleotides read TGCGCCAGCAGCCCGAGGGACAGGGCCTACGAGCAGTACTTC.

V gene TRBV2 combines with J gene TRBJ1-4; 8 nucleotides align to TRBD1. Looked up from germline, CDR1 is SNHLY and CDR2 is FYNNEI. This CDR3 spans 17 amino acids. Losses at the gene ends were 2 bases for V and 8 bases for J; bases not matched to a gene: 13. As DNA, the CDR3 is TGTGCCAGCAGTGAATGGGATACCGGGACAGGAAGAGAAAAACTGTTTTTT. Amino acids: CASSEWDTGTGREKLFF.

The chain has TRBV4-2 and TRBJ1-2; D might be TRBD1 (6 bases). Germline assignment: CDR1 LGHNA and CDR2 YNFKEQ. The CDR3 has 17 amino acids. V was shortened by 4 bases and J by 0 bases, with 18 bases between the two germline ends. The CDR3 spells CASSPGGGGSTNYGYTF. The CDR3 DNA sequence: TGTGCCAGCAGCCCCGGGGGAGGGGGGAGCACTAACTATGGCTACACCTTC.

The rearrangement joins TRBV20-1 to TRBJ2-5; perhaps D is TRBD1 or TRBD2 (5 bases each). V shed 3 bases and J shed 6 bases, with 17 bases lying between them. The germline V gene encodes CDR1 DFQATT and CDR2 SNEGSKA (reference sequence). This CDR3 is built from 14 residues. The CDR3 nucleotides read TGCAGTGCTAGTCACGGGGCCGACCTGCAGACCCAGTACTTC. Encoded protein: CSASHGADLQTQYF.

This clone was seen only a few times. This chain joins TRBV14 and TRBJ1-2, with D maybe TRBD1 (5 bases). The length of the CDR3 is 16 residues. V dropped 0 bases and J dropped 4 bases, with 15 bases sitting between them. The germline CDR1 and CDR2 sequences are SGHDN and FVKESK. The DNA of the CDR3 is TGTGCCAGCAGCCAAGATAATAGGGGAGGAGGCTATGGCTACACCTTC. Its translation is CASSQDNRGGGYGYTF. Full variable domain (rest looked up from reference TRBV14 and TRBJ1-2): EAGVTQFPSHSVIEKGQTVTLRCDPISGHDNLYWYRRVMGKEIKFLLHFVKESKQDESGMPNNRFLAERTGGTYSTLKVQPAELEDSGVYFCASSQDNRGGGYGYTFGSGTRLTVV.

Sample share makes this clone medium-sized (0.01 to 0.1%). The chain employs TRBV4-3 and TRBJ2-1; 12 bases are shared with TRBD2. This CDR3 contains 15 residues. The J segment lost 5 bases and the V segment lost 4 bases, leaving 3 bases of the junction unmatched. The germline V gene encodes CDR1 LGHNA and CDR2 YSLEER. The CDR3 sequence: CASSLGTSGHNEQFF. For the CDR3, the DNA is TGCGCCAGCAGCCTCGGGACTAGCGGGCACAATGAGCAGTTCTTC.

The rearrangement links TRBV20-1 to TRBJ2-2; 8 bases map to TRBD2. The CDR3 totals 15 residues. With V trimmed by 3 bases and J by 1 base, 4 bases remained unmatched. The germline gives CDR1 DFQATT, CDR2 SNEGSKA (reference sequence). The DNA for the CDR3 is TGCAGTGCTAGTGCTCGGGAGGGGAACACCGGGGAGCTGTTTTTT. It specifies CSASAREGNTGELFF.

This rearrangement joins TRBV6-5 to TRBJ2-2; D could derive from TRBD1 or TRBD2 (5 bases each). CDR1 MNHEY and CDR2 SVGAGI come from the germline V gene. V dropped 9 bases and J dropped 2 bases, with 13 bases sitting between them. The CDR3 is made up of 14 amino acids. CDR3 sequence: CASRGASNTGELFF. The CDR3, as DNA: TGTGCCAGTAGAGGGGCGTCCAACACCGGGGAGCTGTTTTTT.

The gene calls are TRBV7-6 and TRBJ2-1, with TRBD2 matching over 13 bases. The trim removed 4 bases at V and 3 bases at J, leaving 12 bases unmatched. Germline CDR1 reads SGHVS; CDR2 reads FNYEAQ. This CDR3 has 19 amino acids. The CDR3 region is CASSSGLAGAHDYYNEQFF. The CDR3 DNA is TGTGCCAGCAGCTCCGGACTAGCGGGAGCCCACGATTACTACAATGAGCAGTTCTTC.

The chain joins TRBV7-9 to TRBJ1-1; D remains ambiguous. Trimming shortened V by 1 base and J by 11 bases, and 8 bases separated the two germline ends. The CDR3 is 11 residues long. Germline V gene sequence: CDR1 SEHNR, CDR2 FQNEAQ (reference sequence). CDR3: CASSLGKDAFF. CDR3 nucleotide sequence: TGTGCCAGCAGCTTAGGCAAGGACGCTTTCTTT.

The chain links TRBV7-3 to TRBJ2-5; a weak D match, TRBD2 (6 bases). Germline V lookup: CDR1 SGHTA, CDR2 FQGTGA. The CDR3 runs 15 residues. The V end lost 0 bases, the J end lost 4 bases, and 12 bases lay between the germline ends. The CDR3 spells CASSLTPIGRETQYF. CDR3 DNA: TGTGCCAGCAGCTTAACGCCCATCGGGAGAGAGACCCAGTACTTC.

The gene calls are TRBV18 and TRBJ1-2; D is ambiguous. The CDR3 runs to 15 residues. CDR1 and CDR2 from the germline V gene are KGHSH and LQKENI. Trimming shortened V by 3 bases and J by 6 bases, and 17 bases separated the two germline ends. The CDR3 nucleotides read TGTGCCAGCTCACCCCGGGGTGCGGCAGTTAATGGCTACACCTTC. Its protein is CASSPRGAAVNGYTF.

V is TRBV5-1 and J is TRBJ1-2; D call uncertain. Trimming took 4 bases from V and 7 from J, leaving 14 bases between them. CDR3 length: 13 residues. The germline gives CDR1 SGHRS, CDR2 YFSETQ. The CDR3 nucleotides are TGCGCCAGCAGCCCGGAGATGGACCGTGGCTACACCTTC. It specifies CASSPEMDRGYTF.

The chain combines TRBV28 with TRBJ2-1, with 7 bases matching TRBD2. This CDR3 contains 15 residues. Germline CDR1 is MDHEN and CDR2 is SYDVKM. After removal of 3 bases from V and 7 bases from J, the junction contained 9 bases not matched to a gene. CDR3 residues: CASSLWGWGGNEQFF. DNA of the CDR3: TGTGCCAGCAGTTTGTGGGGTTGGGGAGGGAATGAGCAGTTCTTC.

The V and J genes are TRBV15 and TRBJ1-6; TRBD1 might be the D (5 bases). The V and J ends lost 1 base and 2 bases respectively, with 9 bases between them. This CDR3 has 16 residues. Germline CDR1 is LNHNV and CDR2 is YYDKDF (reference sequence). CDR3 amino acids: CATSRGDSPYNSPLHF. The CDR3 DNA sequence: TGTGCCACCAGCAGAGGTGACAGCCCCTATAATTCACCCCTCCACTTT.

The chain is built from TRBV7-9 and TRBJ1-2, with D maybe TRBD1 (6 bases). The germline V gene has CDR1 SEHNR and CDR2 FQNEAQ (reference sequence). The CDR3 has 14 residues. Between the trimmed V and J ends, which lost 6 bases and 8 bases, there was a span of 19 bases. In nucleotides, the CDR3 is TGTGCCAGCAGTATGCAGACAGGATCAAGAGGCTACACCTTC. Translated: CASSMQTGSRGYTF.

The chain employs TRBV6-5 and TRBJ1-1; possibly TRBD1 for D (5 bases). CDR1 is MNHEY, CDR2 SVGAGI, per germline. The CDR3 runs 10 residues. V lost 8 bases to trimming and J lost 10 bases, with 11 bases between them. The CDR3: CASEEGRAFF. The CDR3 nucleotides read TGTGCCAGCGAAGAGGGGCGAGCTTTCTTT.

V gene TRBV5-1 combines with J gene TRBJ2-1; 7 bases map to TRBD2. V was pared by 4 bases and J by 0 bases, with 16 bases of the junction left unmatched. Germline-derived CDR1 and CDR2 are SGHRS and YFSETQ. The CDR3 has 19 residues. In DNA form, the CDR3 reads TGCGCCAGCAGCCCTGACTCCGCGGGAGTGGGGCGCTCCTACAATGAGCAGTTCTTC. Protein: CASSPDSAGVGRSYNEQFF.

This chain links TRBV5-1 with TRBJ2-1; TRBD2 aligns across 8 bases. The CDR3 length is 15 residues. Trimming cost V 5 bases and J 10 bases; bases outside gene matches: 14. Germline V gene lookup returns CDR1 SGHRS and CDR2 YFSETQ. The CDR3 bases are TGCGCCAGCAGGGGTTTTGGCGGGGGGCATGGAGAGCAGTTCTTC. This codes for CASRGFGGGHGEQFF.

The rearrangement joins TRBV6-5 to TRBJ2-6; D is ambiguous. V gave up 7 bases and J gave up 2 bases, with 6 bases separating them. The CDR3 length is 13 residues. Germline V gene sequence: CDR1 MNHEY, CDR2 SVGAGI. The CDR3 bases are TGTGCCAGCACAGACCCTGGGGCCAACGTCCTGACTTTC. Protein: CASTDPGANVLTF.

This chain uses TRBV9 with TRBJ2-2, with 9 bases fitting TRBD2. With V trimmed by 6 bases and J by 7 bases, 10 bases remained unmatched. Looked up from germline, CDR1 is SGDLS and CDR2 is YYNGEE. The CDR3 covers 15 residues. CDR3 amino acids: CASKESSGRVGELFF. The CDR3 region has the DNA TGTGCCAGCAAGGAGAGTAGCGGGAGAGTCGGGGAGCTGTTTTTT.

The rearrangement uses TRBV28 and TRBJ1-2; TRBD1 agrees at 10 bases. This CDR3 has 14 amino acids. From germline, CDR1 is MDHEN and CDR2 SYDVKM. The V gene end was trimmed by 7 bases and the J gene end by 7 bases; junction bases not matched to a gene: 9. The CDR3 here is CASTKDRGWSGYTF. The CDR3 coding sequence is TGTGCCAGCACCAAGGACAGGGGGTGGAGTGGCTACACCTTC.

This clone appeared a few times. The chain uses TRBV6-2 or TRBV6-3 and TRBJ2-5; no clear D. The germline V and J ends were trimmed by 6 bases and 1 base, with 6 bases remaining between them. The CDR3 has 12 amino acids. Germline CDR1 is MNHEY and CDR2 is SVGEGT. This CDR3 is CASSPAQETQYF. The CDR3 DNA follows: TGTGCCAGCAGCCCTGCCCAAGAGACCCAGTACTTC.

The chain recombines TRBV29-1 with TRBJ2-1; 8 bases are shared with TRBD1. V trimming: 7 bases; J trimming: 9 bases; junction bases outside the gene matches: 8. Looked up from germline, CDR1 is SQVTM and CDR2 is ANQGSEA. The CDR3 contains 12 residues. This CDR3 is CSAAQGASEQFF. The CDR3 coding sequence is TGCAGCGCCGCCCAGGGGGCAAGTGAGCAGTTCTTC.

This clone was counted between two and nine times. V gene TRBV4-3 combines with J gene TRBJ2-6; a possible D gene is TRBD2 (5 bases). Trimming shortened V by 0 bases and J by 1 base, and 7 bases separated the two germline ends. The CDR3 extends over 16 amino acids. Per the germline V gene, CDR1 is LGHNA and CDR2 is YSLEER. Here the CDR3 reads CASSQDRGSGANVLTF. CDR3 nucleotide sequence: TGCGCCAGCAGCCAAGATCGGGGATCTGGGGCCAACGTCCTGACTTTC.

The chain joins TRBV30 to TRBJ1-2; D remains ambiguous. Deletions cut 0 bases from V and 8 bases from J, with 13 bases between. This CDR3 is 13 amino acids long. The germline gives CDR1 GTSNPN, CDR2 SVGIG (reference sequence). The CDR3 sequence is CAWSVVSTIGYTF. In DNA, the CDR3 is TGTGCCTGGAGTGTAGTCTCGACTATCGGCTACACCTTC.

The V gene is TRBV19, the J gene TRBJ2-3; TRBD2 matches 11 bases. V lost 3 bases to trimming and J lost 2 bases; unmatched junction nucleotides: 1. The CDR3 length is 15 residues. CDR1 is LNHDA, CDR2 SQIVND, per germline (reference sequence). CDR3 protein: CASSISGRDTDTQYF. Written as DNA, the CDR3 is TGTGCCAGTAGTATTAGCGGGAGGGACACAGATACGCAGTATTTT.

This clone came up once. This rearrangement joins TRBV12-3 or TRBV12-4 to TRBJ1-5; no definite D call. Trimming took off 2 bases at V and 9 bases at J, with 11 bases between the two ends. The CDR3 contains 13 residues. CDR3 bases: TGTGCCAGCAGTTTAAGAGGAAGCGGGCCCCAGCATTTT. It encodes CASSLRGSGPQHF.